This T cell receptor (beta chain) emerged from a study of control samples from healthy donors and cancer patients. Here immunoSEQ multiplex PCR was the method, and the copy in TCRdb shows in-frame clones only, minus some. This table has 400,000 to 450,000 clones, 80% to 95% appearing once. CDR1 and CDR2 from the germline V gene are SGHRS and YFSETQ. The CDR3 covers 13 residues. The V and J ends lost 4 bases and 7 bases respectively, with 11 bases between them. The genes are TRBV5-1 and TRBJ1-4; D might be TRBD1 (6 bases). The specimen sequenced was PBMCs. The source is a man in his forties with head and neck cancer. CDR3 sequence reads: CASSGGPGEKLFF. In DNA, the CDR3 is TGCGCCAGCAGCGGGGGGCCGGGTGAAAAACTGTTTTTT.